Presented here are 14 T cell receptor beta chains from one specimen sequenced in a study of blood T cell repertoires in COVID-19. Data came from immunoSEQ multiplex PCR; TCRdb stores just in-frame clones and leaves some out. The table lists some 140,000 clones, roughly 80% of them singletons, with about 12% in the top ten. The sample was peripheral blood. The receptor set was obtained from a woman aged 60-70 years with COVID-19, enrolled during active disease.

The V call is TRBV5-1, the J call TRBJ2-3; D is perhaps TRBD1 (6 bases). Germline V gene lookup returns CDR1 SGHRS and CDR2 YFSETQ. This CDR3 contains 19 residues. V was clipped by 5 bases and J by 0 bases, with 25 bases between them. The CDR3 nucleotides read TGCGCCAGCAGGCCCTCGACAGGTTTCTATTCCTCTAGCACAGATACGCAGTATTTT. Translated, it gives CASRPSTGFYSSSTDTQYF.

The chain employs TRBV27 and TRBJ1-6; tentatively, D is TRBD1 (5 bases). CDR1 is MNHEY and CDR2 is SMNVEV in the germline V gene (reference sequence). V dropped 7 bases and J dropped 6 bases, with 16 bases sitting between them. The CDR3 runs to 15 residues. CDR3 sequence reads: CASTHGTGGNSPLHF. The CDR3 DNA reads TGTGCCAGCACCCATGGAACAGGTGGTAATTCACCCCTCCACTTT.

V is TRBV11-3 and J is TRBJ2-2, with D perhaps TRBD2 (7 bases). Between the trimmed V and J ends, which lost 0 bases and 3 bases, there was a span of 14 bases. CDR1 SGHNT and CDR2 YENEEA come from the germline V gene. The CDR3 consists of 17 residues. The DNA for the CDR3 is TGTGCCAGCAGCTTAGAGGCGGGGGCCTTTTACACCGGGGAGCTGTTTTTT. The encoded protein is CASSLEAGAFYTGELFF.

The chain combines TRBV7-2 with TRBJ1-1, with D possibly matching TRBD1 (6 bases). Germline V gene lookup returns CDR1 SGHTA and CDR2 FQGNSA. The CDR3 covers 12 residues. V was clipped by 9 bases and J by 5 bases, with 13 bases between them. The CDR3 here is CASGGRGTEAFF. The CDR3 DNA reads TGTGCCAGTGGGGGCAGGGGAACTGAAGCTTTCTTT. Variable domain in full (rest from reference TRBV7-2 and TRBJ1-1): GAGVSQSPSNKVTEKGKDVELRCDPISGHTALYWYRQSLGQGLEFLIYFQGNSAPDKSGLPSDRFSAERTGGSVSTLTIQRTQQEDSAVYLCASGGRGTEAFFGQGTRLTVV.

The rearrangement links TRBV19 to TRBJ1-2; a weak D match, TRBD1 (5 bases). Trimming took 3 bases from V and 0 from J, leaving 8 bases between them. The length of the CDR3 is 14 residues. Looked up from germline, CDR1 is LNHDA and CDR2 is SQIVND (reference sequence). CDR3 DNA sequence: TGTGCCAGTAGTATGCAGGGATCTAACTATGGCTACACCTTC. Amino acid sequence: CASSMQGSNYGYTF.

The J gene is TRBJ2-1, the V gene TRBV2, with 8 bases lining up with TRBD1. The CDR3 spans 14 residues. The V and J ends lost 5 bases and 5 bases, in that order; junction bases with no gene match: 5. The germline CDR1 and CDR2 sequences are SNHLY and FYNNEI. CDR3 nucleotide sequence: TGTGCCAGCAGTCGGACAGGGAGAGACAATGAGCAGTTCTTC. It encodes CASSRTGRDNEQFF.

This clone occurred once. The V gene is TRBV2, the J gene TRBJ2-1; D might be TRBD1 (6 bases). Germline CDR1 reads SNHLY; CDR2 reads FYNNEI. V was clipped by 6 bases and J by 2 bases, with 14 bases between them. CDR3 length equals 15 residues. The CDR3 sequence is CASSPNRVTYNEQFF. In nucleotides, the CDR3 is TGTGCCAGCAGCCCTAACAGGGTTACCTACAATGAGCAGTTCTTC.

This chain links TRBV19 with TRBJ1-5; D is unresolved. CDR3 size: 15 residues. With 10 bases removed from V and 0 bases from J, the gap between germline ends came to 16 bases. The germline V gene encodes CDR1 LNHDA and CDR2 SQIVND (reference sequence). CDR3 residues: CATPAGTYSNQPQHF. Written as DNA, the CDR3 is TGTGCCACCCCCGCAGGCACATATAGCAATCAGCCCCAGCATTTT.

The V and J genes are TRBV5-1 and TRBJ1-2, with TRBD1 as a possible D gene (5 bases). CDR3 length: 15 amino acids. The V and J ends lost 4 bases and 4 bases respectively, with 17 bases between them. Germline V gives CDR1 SGHRS, CDR2 YFSETQ. The CDR3 reads CASSREGQGTYGYTF. CDR3 DNA sequence: TGCGCCAGCAGCAGGGAGGGGCAGGGTACCTATGGCTACACCTTC.

The chain uses TRBV4-1 and TRBJ1-1, with D perhaps TRBD1 (6 bases). This CDR3 has 15 residues. Germline V gene lookup returns CDR1 MGHRA and CDR2 YSYEKL. Between the trimmed V and J ends, which lost 1 base and 10 bases, there was a span of 19 bases. DNA for the CDR3: TGCGCCAGCAGCCAAGGGGTCTCAGGGGACGAACGAGCTTTCTTT. It yields the protein CASSQGVSGDERAFF.

This chain uses TRBV12-5 with TRBJ1-1; 10 positions match TRBD1. The CDR3 extends over 15 amino acids. In germline, CDR1 is LGHNT, CDR2 FRNRAP. V lost 6 bases and J lost 7; bases outside the gene matches: 11. CDR3 protein: CASGGITGQGIEAFF. CDR3 DNA sequence: TGTGCTAGTGGAGGGATAACGGGACAGGGGATTGAAGCTTTCTTT.

The rearrangement joins TRBV11-3 to TRBJ2-3; weak D call: TRBD1 (5 bases). Trimming removed 6 bases from V and 6 bases from J, with 13 bases in between. The CDR3 is 13 residues long. Looked up from germline, CDR1 is SGHNT and CDR2 is YENEEA. Here the CDR3 DNA reads TGTGCCAGCAGTTTGGGGTGGGGCGATACGCAGTATTTT. This gives the protein CASSLGWGDTQYF.

The chain carries TRBV19 and TRBJ1-5; the D gene is possibly TRBD1 (5 bases). Germline V gene data show CDR1 as LNHDA and CDR2 as SQIVND (reference sequence). Trimming cost V 5 bases and J 0 bases, with 8 bases left between them. The CDR3 is 14 amino acids. The DNA for the CDR3 is TGTGCCAGTAGTGACAGAAATAGCAATCAGCCCCAGCATTTT. It translates to CASSDRNSNQPQHF.

The count of this clone is one. The V gene is TRBV7-2, the J gene TRBJ1-4; no firm D call. CDR1 and CDR2 from the germline V gene are SGHTA and FQGNSA. The CDR3 spans 13 residues. V was pared by 3 bases and J by 8 bases, with 10 bases between. The CDR3: CASSLLFGEKLFF. The DNA for the CDR3 is TGTGCCAGCAGCTTGCTTTTCGGGGAAAAACTGTTTTTT. Looking up the rest from reference TRBV7-2 and TRBJ1-4 gives the full variable domain: GAGVSQSPSNKVTEKGKDVELRCDPISGHTALYWYRQSLGQGLEFLIYFQGNSAPDKSGLPSDRFSAERTGGSVSTLTIQRTQQEDSAVYLCASSLLFGEKLFFGSGTQLSVL.